This T cell receptor (beta chain) was found in a study of blood T cell repertoires in COVID-19. Across the whole study: Sites across the United States, Italy and Spain contributed samples from acute and convalescent COVID-19. From T cells, B-cell-depleted T cells, or PBMCs came the material, which was cDNA or gDNA.

Source study methods: Researchers report that nucleated cell counts were estimated from reference gene primer amplification. Using immunoSEQ multiplex PCR, the repertoire was profiled, and TCRdb retains in-frame clones only, with some absent. The V and J calls and clone size come from that table; D and trimming were worked out from the DNA. Among under 150,000 clones listed, more than 70% were seen once. V dropped 4 bases and J dropped 4; count of bases not matched to a gene: 4. The CDR3 runs 15 residues. Germline CDR1 MDHEN, CDR2 SYDVKM. This clone was recorded once. The receptor was isolated from a woman in her 70s who had recovered from COVID-19. Source material: peripheral blood. The chain combines TRBV28 with TRBJ1-4; 9 bases are a match to TRBD1. The CDR3 protein is CASSSLGQGNEKLFF. The DNA for the CDR3 is TGTGCCAGCAGTTCTCTGGGACAGGGTAATGAAAAACTGTTTTTT. The full variable domain, its missing parts supplied by reference TRBV28 and TRBJ1-4, is DVKVTQSSRYLVKRTGEKVFLECVQDMDHENMFWYRQDPGLGLRLIYFSYDVKMKEKGDIPEGYSVSREKKERFSLILESASTNQTSMYLCASSSLGQGNEKLFFGSGTQLSVL.